These T cell receptor beta chains were read from a single sample in a study of T cells in Graves' hyperthyroidism and ophthalmopathy. TCRdb re-analysed the multiplex PCR reads in MiXCR, keeping a single row per CDR3 protein. The data show about 59,000 distinct CDR3 sequences, about 53% seen once. Material: blood. The receptors originated from a woman aged 55-75 years with Graves' ophthalmopathy. Both conserved end residues are part of each CDR3. Size tells how often a clone was seen (once, few, many) or the class of an expanded clone, and some rows leave it out.

TRBV18 . CASSPRGQGTSYEQYF
TRBV2 . CAIRRDFTYNEQFF
TRBV9 . CASSNLAGDYNEQYF
TRBV29-1 . CSSPPIGSSGDNEQFF
TRBV20-1 . CSAPGGGGRDTAELLF
TRBV28 many CASRVAGVLRNEQFF
TRBV9 . CASSVGGLAGEAQYF
TRBV12-3/TRBV12-4 . CASSDGQPQHF
TRBV10-3 medium-sized CAISDTSGQGVAEQFF
TRBV20-1 few CSARVIDQFPTDTQYF
TRBV5-1 . CACSLTAYNEQFF
TRBV20-1 . CSATSGTSGIYEQFF
TRBV7-9 many CASSLALGTESSGNTIYF
TRBV12-3/TRBV12-4 . CASSFSNEQYF
TRBV7-3 many CASSPAREGNEQFF
TRBV19 . CAGSSQQRHGYTF
TRBV20-1 many CSARPTGGSYNEQFF
TRBV6-1 many CASRRGSTDTQYF
TRBV10-3 . CAISTGGPDTQYF
TRBV2 . CARQGRRQPQHF
TRBV5-1 once CASSLDAGFSYNSPLHF
TRBV2 . CASSVTALEFF
TRBV12-3/TRBV12-4 many CASSRDRASYNSPLHF
TRBV29-1 . CSVSLEGWNTEAFF
TRBV24-1 . CATSAGGPGGHYGYTF
TRBV4-1 many CASSQEAGLGYGYTF
TRBV6-6 . CASSGWGNTGELFF
TRBV29-1 . CSVVGGVAGYTF
TRBV6-1 . CASSEGTGVYNSPLHF
TRBV29-1 . CSVGGLEAYETQYF
TRBV6-6 many CASSYDRDRNSPLHF
TRBV7-9 . CASSPQARGPTYEQYF
TRBV5-1 many CASSFGQPHSPLHF
TRBV5-1 many CASSLETPRPQETQYF
TRBV20-1 . CSAMSRTGGHEQYF
TRBV10-2 . CASTGSTLSETQYF
TRBV5-1 many CASSLVASVSNEQFF
TRBV19 . CASSIQPLSGGQYF
TRBV6-1 medium-sized CASSEAAGQPYEQYF
TRBV20-1 many CSARDTGGRTEAFF
TRBV7-9 many CASSTPRGTEAFF
TRBV20-1 . CSARVPRNGNQPQHF
TRBV2 . CASSPGSDERFF
TRBV5-1 many CASSLEATGAAGANVLTF
TRBV24-1 . CATSDPGLAEAYTDTQYF
TRBV27 many CASSGSRDREADTQYF
TRBV12-3/TRBV12-4 many CASSWGQGDEKLFF
TRBV29-1 . CSYTGGAKNIQYF
TRBV19 . CASGQTGLNSPLHF
TRBV12-3/TRBV12-4 many CASSLIHSERAYNEQFF
TRBV20-1 many CSAGAGSAGPEDEKLFF